This is a list of T cell receptor beta chains from one sample in a study of T cells after yellow fever vaccination. Via MiXCR, TCRdb re-called the 5' RACE reads, giving one row per CDR3 protein. The sample has about 400,000 distinct CDR3 sequences, about 6.2% seen once; the top ten hold approximately 16%. This specimen was PBMCs, taken 5 days after the yellow fever booster vaccination. The receptors come from a man in his thirties or forties who received the YFV17D yellow fever vaccine. CDR3s include the opening cysteine and the closing phenylalanine or tryptophan. D genes are given only for firm matches. The size entry is marked missing in some rows and otherwise reads once, few, many or a size class.

d_gene: -; j_gene: TRBJ2-7; v_gene: TRBV6-5; abundance: -; CDR3nt: TGTGCCAGCAGTTACCCAATTAGTTTACCCTACGAGCAGTACTTC; CDR3aa: CASSYPISLPYEQYF
d_gene: -; j_gene: TRBJ1-5; v_gene: TRBV20-1; abundance: many; CDR3nt: TGCAGTGCTACAGGGGTGGAAGGCAATCAGCCCCAGCATTTT; CDR3aa: CSATGVEGNQPQHF
d_gene: TRBD1; j_gene: TRBJ2-7; v_gene: TRBV29-1; abundance: -; CDR3nt: TGCAGCGTTGGGCCCGGGACAGGGGGCTACGAGCAGTACTTC; CDR3aa: CSVGPGTGGYEQYF
d_gene: -; j_gene: TRBJ2-7; v_gene: TRBV20-1; abundance: few; CDR3nt: TGCAGCCTCGGGGTTTGGCAGGGGTCATCCTACGAGCAGTACTTC; CDR3aa: CSLGVWQGSSYEQYF
d_gene: -; j_gene: TRBJ1-3; v_gene: TRBV12-3/TRBV12-4; abundance: many; CDR3nt: TGTGCCAGCAGCCTGGTGGGAGGGACTGGAAACACCATATATTTT; CDR3aa: CASSLVGGTGNTIYF
d_gene: -; j_gene: TRBJ2-1; v_gene: TRBV7-6; abundance: -; CDR3nt: TGTGCCAGCAGCACCTCGTCCCATGAGCAGTTCTTC; CDR3aa: CASSTSSHEQFF
d_gene: -; j_gene: TRBJ2-2; v_gene: TRBV9; abundance: few; CDR3nt: TGTGCCAGCAGCGCCACCCAAGGGACCGCGAACACCGGGGAGCTGTTTTTT; CDR3aa: CASSATQGTANTGELFF
d_gene: -; j_gene: TRBJ2-1; v_gene: TRBV5-1; abundance: many; CDR3nt: TGCGCCAGCAGCGTCGCCCGGACTACCTCCTACAATGAGCAGTTCTTC; CDR3aa: CASSVARTTSYNEQFF
d_gene: -; j_gene: TRBJ2-7; v_gene: TRBV3-1; abundance: -; CDR3nt: TGTGCCAGCAGCCACGCGGGGAGCTCCTACGAGCAGTACTTC; CDR3aa: CASSHAGSSYEQYF
d_gene: TRBD2; j_gene: TRBJ2-7; v_gene: TRBV10-3; abundance: many; CDR3nt: TGTGCCATCAGTGACCAGACTAGCGGGAGGCCTATCCACTCCTACGAGCAGTACTTC; CDR3aa: CAISDQTSGRPIHSYEQYF
d_gene: -; j_gene: TRBJ2-5; v_gene: TRBV19; abundance: few; CDR3nt: TGTGCCAGCTCCCGAGAGCCTTGGGAGACCCAGTACTTC; CDR3aa: CASSREPWETQYF
d_gene: TRBD1; j_gene: TRBJ2-1; v_gene: TRBV10-3; abundance: many; CDR3nt: TGTGCCATCAGTGCGGACCGGGACAGCAATGAGCAGTTCTTC; CDR3aa: CAISADRDSNEQFF
d_gene: -; j_gene: TRBJ2-7; v_gene: TRBV11-2; abundance: -; CDR3nt: TGTGCCAGCAGCCCCGCCGGACAACCGCTCTACGAGCAGTACTTC; CDR3aa: CASSPAGQPLYEQYF
d_gene: -; j_gene: TRBJ2-3; v_gene: TRBV24-1; abundance: few; CDR3nt: TGTGCCACCAGTGCGGCAGGGGCTCAAGATACGCAGTATTTT; CDR3aa: CATSAAGAQDTQYF
d_gene: -; j_gene: TRBJ2-3; v_gene: TRBV27; abundance: many; CDR3nt: TGTGCCAGCAGTTTATCGATCCACAGCACAGATACGCAGTATTTT; CDR3aa: CASSLSIHSTDTQYF
d_gene: -; j_gene: TRBJ2-7; v_gene: TRBV20-1; abundance: many; CDR3nt: TGCAGTGCTACTCGGCTGGGGTACGAGCAGTACTTC; CDR3aa: CSATRLGYEQYF
d_gene: TRBD1; j_gene: TRBJ2-5; v_gene: TRBV4-2; abundance: many; CDR3nt: TGTGCCAGCAGCCAAGATCCCAGGGGGAGAGAGACCCAGTACTTC; CDR3aa: CASSQDPRGRETQYF